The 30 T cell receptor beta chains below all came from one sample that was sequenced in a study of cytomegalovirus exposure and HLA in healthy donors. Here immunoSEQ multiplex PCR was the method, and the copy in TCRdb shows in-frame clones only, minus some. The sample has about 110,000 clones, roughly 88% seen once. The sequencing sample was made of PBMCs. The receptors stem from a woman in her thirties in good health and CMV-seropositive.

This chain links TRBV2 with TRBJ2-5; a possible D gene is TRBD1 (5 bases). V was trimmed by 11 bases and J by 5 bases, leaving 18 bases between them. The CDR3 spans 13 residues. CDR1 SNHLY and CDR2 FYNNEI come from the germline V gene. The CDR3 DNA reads TGTGCCTCAAGGGGCCGGCAAGGGGAGACCCAGTACTTC. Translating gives CASRGRQGETQYF.

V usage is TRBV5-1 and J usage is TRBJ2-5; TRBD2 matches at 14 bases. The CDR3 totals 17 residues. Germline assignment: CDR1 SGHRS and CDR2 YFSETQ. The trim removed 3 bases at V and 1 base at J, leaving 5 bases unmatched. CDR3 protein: CASSSGLAGGSQETQYF. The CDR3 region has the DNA TGCGCCAGCAGCTCAGGACTAGCGGGGGGTTCCCAAGAGACCCAGTACTTC.

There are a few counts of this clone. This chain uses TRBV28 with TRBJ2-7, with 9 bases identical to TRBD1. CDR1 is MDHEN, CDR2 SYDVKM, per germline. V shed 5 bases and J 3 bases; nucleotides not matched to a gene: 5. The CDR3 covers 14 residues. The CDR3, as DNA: TGTGCCAGCAGTGGAGGGACAGGGAACTACGAGCAGTACTTC. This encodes CASSGGTGNYEQYF.

CDR3 in amino acids: CASSGTTGPRTEAFF. The CDR3, as DNA: TGTGCCAGCAGTGGAACGACAGGGCCGAGGACTGAAGCTTTCTTT. The chain employs TRBV6-6 and TRBJ1-1; 7 bases are a match to TRBD1. CDR1 and CDR2 (germline): MNHNY, SVGAGI (reference sequence). Unmatched junction bases numbered 11, after V lost 5 bases and J lost 5 bases. CDR3 length equals 15 residues.

As DNA, the CDR3 is TGTGCCAGCAGCACGAGCTTTGGTTGGGAAAAACTGTTTTTT. Encoded protein: CASSTSFGWEKLFF. The rearrangement joins TRBV9 to TRBJ1-4, with D hard to call. V lost 4 bases and J lost 8, with 15 bases in between. Germline assignment: CDR1 SGDLS and CDR2 YYNGEE. The CDR3 is made up of 14 amino acids.

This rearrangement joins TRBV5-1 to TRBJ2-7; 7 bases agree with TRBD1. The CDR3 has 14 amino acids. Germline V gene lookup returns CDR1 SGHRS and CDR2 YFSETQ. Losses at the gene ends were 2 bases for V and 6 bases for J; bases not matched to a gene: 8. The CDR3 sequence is CASSFRQGFGEQYF. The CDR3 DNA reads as TGCGCCAGCAGCTTCCGACAGGGCTTCGGCGAGCAGTACTTC.

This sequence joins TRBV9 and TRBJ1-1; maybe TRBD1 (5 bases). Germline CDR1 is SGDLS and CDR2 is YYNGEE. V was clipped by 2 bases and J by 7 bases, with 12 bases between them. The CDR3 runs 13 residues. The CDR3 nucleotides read TGTGCCAGCAGCGTTGGGACTCAGGGTGAAGCTTTCTTT. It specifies CASSVGTQGEAFF. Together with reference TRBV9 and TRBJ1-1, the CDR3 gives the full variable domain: DSGVTQTPKHLITATGQRVTLRCSPRSGDLSVYWYQQSLDQGLQFLIQYYNGEERAKGNILERFSAQQFPDLHSELNLSSLELGDSALYFCASSVGTQGEAFFGQGTRLTVV.

Written as DNA, the CDR3 is TGCGCCAGCAGCCAAGATTTGTCAGTGAACACCGGGGAGCTGTTTTTT. Protein sequence: CASSQDLSVNTGELFF. The genes are TRBV4-3 and TRBJ2-2; unclear D gene. V lost 0 bases, J lost 1 base, and 9 bases lay in between. The CDR3 consists of 16 residues. Germline values: CDR1 LGHNA, CDR2 YSLEER.

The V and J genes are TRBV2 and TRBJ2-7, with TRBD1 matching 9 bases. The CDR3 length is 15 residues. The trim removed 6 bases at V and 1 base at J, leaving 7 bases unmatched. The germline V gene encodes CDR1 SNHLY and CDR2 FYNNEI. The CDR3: CASSAQTGGSYEQYF. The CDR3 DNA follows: TGTGCCAGCAGCGCCCAGACAGGGGGTTCCTACGAGCAGTACTTC. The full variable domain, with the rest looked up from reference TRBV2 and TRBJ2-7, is EPEVTQTPSHQVTQMGQEVILRCVPISNHLYFYWYRQILGQKVEFLVSFYNNEISEKSEIFDDQFSVERPDGSNFTLKIRSTKLEDSAMYFCASSAQTGGSYEQYFGPGTRLTVT.

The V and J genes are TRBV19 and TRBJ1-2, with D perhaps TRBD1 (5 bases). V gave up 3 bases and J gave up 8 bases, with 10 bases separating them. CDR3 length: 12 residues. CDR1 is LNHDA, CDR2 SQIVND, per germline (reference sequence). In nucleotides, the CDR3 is TGTGCCAGTAGTATCGTGGGGCTGGGCTACACCTTC. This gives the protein CASSIVGLGYTF.

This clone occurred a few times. Here the CDR3 DNA reads TGCGCCAGCAGCCCGTTAGGGGGGGAGATCTACGAGCAGTACTTC. This encodes CASSPLGGEIYEQYF. This chain connects TRBV5-1 to TRBJ2-7; D might be TRBD2 (7 bases). Trimming pared 4 bases from V and 3 bases from J, leaving 17 bases between. Germline CDR1 and CDR2: SGHRS and YFSETQ. This CDR3 region has 15 residues.

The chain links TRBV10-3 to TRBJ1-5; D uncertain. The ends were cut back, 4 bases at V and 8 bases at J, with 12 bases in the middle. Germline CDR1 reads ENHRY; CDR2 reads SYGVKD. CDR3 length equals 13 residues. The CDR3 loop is CAISASVTEPQHF. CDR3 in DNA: TGTGCCATCAGTGCCTCCGTCACTGAGCCCCAGCATTTT.

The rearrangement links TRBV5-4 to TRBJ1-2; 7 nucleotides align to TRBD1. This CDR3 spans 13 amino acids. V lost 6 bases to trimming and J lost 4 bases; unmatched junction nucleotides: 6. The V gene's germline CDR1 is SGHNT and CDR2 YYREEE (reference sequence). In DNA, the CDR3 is TGTGCCAGCAACAGAGGGGGCAGCTATGGCTACACCTTC. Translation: CASNRGGSYGYTF.

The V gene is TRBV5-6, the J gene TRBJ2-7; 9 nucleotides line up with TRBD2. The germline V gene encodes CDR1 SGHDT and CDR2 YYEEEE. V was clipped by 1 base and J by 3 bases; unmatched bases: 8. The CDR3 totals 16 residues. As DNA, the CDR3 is TGTGCCAGCAGCTTGCTGGGCGCTAGCGGGAACTACGAGCAGTACTTC. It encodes CASSLLGASGNYEQYF.

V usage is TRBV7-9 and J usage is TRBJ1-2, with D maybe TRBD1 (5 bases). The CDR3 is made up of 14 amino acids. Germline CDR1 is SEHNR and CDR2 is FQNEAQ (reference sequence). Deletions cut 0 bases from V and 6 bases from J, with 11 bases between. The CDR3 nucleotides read TGTGCCAGCAGCTTAGCCAGGGCGGCGGATGGCTACACCTTC. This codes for CASSLARAADGYTF. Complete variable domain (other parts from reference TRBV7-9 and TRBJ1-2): DTGVSQNPRHKITKRGQNVTFRCDPISEHNRLYWYRQTLGQGPEFLTYFQNEAQLEKSRLLSDRFSAERPKGSFSTLEIQRTEQGDSAMYLCASSLARAADGYTFGSGTRLTVV.

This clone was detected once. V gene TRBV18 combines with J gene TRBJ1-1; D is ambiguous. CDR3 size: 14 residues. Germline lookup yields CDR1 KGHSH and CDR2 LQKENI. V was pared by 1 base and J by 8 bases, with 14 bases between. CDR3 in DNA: TGTGCCAGCTCACCACAGAGGACTGATCGAGAAGCTTTCTTT. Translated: CASSPQRTDREAFF.

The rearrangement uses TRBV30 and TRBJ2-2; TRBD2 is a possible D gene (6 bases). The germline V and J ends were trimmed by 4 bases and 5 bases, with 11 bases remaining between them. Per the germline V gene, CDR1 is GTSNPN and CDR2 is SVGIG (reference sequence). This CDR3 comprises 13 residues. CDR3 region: CAWNREPTGELFF. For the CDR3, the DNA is TGTGCCTGGAACCGGGAGCCGACCGGGGAGCTGTTTTTT.

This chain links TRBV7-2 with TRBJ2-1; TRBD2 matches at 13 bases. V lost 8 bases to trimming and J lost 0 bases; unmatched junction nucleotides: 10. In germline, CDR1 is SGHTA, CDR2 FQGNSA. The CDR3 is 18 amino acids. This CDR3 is CASEWGLAGLSSYNEQFF. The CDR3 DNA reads TGTGCCAGCGAGTGGGGACTAGCGGGGCTAAGCTCCTACAATGAGCAGTTCTTC.

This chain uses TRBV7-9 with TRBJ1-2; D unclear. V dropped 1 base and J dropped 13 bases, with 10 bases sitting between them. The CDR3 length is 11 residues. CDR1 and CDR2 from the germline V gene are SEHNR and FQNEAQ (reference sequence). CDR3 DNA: TGTGCCAGCAGCTTAGTTCCCACGGTCACCTTC. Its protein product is CASSLVPTVTF.

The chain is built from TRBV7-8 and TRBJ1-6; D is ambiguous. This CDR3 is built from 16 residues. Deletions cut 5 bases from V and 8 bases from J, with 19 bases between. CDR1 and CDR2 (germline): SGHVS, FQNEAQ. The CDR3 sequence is CASSPLYGPRDSPLHF. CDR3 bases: TGTGCCAGCAGCCCCTTGTACGGCCCCCGGGATTCACCCCTCCACTTT.

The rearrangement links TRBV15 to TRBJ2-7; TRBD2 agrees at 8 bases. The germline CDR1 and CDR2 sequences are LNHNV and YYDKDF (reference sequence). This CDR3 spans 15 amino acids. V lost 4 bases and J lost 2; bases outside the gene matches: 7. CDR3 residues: CATSIKSGGPYEQYF. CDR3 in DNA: TGTGCCACCAGCATCAAAAGCGGGGGACCCTACGAGCAGTACTTC.

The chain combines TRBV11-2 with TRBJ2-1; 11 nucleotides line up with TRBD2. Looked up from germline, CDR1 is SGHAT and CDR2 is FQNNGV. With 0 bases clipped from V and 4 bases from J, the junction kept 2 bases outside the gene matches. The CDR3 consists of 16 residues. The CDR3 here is CASSLESSGRYNEQFF. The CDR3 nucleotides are TGTGCCAGCAGCTTAGAATCTAGCGGGAGGTACAATGAGCAGTTCTTC.

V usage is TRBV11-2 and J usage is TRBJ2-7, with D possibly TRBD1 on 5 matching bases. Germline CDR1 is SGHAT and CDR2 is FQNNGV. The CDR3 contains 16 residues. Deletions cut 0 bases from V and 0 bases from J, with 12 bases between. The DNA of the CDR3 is TGTGCCAGCAGCTTAGATCTAGACAGCAGCTCCTACGAGCAGTACTTC. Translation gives CASSLDLDSSSYEQYF.

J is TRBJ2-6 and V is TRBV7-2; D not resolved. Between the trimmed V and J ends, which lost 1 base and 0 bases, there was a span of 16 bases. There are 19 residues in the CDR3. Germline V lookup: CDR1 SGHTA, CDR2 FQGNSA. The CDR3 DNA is TGTGCCAGCAGCTTAGTTACAGCCAGCTATTCCTCTGGGGCCAACGTCCTGACTTTC. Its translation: CASSLVTASYSSGANVLTF.

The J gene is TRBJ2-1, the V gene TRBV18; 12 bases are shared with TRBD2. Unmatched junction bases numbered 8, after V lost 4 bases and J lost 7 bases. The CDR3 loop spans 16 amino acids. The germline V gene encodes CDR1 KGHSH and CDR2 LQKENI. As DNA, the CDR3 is TGTGCCAGCTCACGCTCAGGACTAGCGGGACGAAATGAGCAGTTCTTC. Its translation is CASSRSGLAGRNEQFF. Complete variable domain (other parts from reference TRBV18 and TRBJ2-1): NAGVMQNPRHLVRRRGQEARLRCSPMKGHSHVYWYRQLPEEGLKFMVYLQKENIIDESGMPKERFSAEFPKEGPSILRIQQVVRGDSAAYFCASSRSGLAGRNEQFFGPGTRLTVL.

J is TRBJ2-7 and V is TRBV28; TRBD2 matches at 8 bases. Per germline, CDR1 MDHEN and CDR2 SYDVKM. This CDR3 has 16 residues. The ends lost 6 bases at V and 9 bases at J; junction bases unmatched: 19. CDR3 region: CASSQPSSGLGSAQYF. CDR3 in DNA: TGTGCCAGCAGCCAACCATCATCGGGACTAGGTTCCGCGCAGTACTTC.

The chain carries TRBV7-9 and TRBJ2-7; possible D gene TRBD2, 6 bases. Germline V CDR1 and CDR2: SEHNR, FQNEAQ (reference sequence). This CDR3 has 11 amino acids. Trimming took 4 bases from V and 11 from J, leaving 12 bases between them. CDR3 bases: TGTGCCAGCAGCTCCTCGGGGGAAGAGTACTTC. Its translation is CASSSSGEEYF.

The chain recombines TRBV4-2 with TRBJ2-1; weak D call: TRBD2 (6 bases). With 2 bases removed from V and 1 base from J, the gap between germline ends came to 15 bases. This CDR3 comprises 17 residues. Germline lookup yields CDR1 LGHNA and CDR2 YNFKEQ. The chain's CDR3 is CASSQRVRGASYNEQFF. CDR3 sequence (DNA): TGTGCCAGCAGCCAAAGGGTGCGGGGAGCGTCCTACAATGAGCAGTTCTTC.

DNA of the CDR3: TGCGCCAGCAGCTTAGACGGGAGGGGCACAGATACGCAGTATTTT. It codes for CASSLDGRGTDTQYF. This chain connects TRBV5-1 to TRBJ2-3, with 8 bases matching TRBD2. Germline lookup yields CDR1 SGHRS and CDR2 YFSETQ. CDR3 length: 15 residues. V shed 2 bases and J 1 base; nucleotides not matched to a gene: 3.

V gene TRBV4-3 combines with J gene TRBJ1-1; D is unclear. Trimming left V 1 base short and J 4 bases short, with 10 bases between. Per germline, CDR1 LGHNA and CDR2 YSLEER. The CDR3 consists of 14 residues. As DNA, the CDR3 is TGCGCCAGCAGCCAAGTGTTGGCCACCACTGAAGCTTTCTTT. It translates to CASSQVLATTEAFF.